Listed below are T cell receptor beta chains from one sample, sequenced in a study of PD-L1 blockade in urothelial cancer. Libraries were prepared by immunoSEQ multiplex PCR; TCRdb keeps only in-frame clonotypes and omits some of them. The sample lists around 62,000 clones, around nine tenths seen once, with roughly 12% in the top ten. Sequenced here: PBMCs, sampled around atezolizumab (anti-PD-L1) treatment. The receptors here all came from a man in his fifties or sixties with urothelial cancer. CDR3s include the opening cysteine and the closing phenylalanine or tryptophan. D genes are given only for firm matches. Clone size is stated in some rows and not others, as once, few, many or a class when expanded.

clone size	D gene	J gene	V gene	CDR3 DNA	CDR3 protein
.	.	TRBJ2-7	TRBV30	TGTGCCTGGGGCTTATACGAGCAGTACTTC	CAWGLYEQYF
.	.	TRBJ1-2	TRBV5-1	TGCGCCAGCAGCTTGGATATTCTAGCTAACTATGGCTACACCTTC	CASSLDILANYGYTF
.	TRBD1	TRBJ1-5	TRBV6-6	TGTGCCAGCAGAGGGGGGACAGGGGATTTGGAGCCCCAGCATTTT	CASRGGTGDLEPQHF
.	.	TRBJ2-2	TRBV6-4	TGTGCCAGCAGCCCACGACGGGACACCGGGGAGCTGTTTTTT	CASSPRRDTGELFF
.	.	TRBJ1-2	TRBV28	TGTGCCAGCAGTTATTTGGGCCCTTTTTCTGGCTACACCTTC	CASSYLGPFSGYTF
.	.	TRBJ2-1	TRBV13	TGTGCCAGCAGCCCTCAGTTTTATCCGGAGAGCTCCTACAATGAGCAGTTCTTC	CASSPQFYPESSYNEQFF
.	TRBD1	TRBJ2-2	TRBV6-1	TGTGCCAGCAGATCTCAGGGGGCCGGGGAGCTGTTTTTT	CASRSQGAGELFF
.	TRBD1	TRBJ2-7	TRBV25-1	TGTGCCAGCAGTCCTTGGACAGGGATTTCCTACGAGCAGTACTTC	CASSPWTGISYEQYF
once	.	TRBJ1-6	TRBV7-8	TGTGCCAGCAGCCCAATCCCTGATAAGGGCGGGTCACCCCTCCACTTT	CASSPIPDKGGSPLHF
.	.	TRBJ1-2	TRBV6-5	TGTGCCAGCAGTTACGGACAGCTCTATGGCTACACCTTC	CASSYGQLYGYTF
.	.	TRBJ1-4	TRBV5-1	TGCGCCAGCAGCTTGGGTCCCTCATCGGAGAAACTGTTTTTT	CASSLGPSSEKLFF
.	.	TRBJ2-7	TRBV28	TGTGCCAGCAGTTTAGAAGGGGAAGTCTACGAGCAGTACTTC	CASSLEGEVYEQYF
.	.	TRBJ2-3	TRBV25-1	TGTGCCAGCAGTGATCTTTGGGGCAGGCTGGATACGCAGTATTTT	CASSDLWGRLDTQYF
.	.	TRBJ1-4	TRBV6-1	TGTGCCAGCCCGAGTGGGGCGCGCGGTGAAAAACTGTTTTTT	CASPSGARGEKLFF
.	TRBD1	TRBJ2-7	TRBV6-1	TGTGCCACAGGGACAGGGTGGTACGAGCAGTACTTC	CATGTGWYEQYF
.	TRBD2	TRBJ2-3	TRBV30	TGTGCCTGGAGTGTAGGGACTAGCGGTGTTACGCAGTATTTT	CAWSVGTSGVTQYF
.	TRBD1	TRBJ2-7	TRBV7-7	TGTGCTAGCAGCGTGGACAGGGACTACGAGCAGTACTTC	CASSVDRDYEQYF
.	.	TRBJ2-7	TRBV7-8	TGTGCCAGCAGCCCCCAATACGAGCAGTACTTC	CASSPQYEQYF
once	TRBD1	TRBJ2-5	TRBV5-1	TGCGCCAGCAGTCGAGCCCAGGGGGCTGCAGCTTGGGAGACCCAGTACTTC	CASSRAQGAAAWETQYF
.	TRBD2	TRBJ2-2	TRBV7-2	TGTGCCAGCAGCTTAAAGGGAGGGGCCCTGATAGAGCTGTTTTTT	CASSLKGGALIELFF
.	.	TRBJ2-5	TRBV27	TGTGCCAGCAGTTTATCGGCCGTCTCCTGGGAGACCCAGTACTTC	CASSLSAVSWETQYF
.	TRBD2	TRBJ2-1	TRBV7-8	TGTGCCAGCAGCCGGGCGGGAGGGCCTCATGAGCAGTTCTTC	CASSRAGGPHEQFF
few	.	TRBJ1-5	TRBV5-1	TGCGCCAGCAGCTTGGACCCAGGGGGCAATCAGCCCCAGCATTTT	CASSLDPGGNQPQHF
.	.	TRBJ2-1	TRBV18	TGTGCCAGCTCAGCCGCTACAGAATTCAATGAGCAGTTCTTC	CASSAATEFNEQFF
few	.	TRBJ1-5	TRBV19	TGTGCCAGTAGTATACGGGGGAACAATCAGCCCCAGCATTTT	CASSIRGNNQPQHF
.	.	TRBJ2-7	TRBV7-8	TGTGCCAGCAGCCGGGGAAACGGGTACGAGCAGTACTTC	CASSRGNGYEQYF
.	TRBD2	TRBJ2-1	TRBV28	TGTGCCAGCAGATCCTCCGAGGGACTAGCGGGAAGCAATGAGCAGTTCTTC	CASRSSEGLAGSNEQFF
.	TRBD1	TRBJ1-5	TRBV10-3	TGTGCCATCAGTGCAGGACAGGCTTATCAGCCCCAGCATTTT	CAISAGQAYQPQHF
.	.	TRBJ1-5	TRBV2	TGTGCCAGCAGTGAGGTTGGCCCGGGGGGCTATCAGCCCCAGCATTTT	CASSEVGPGGYQPQHF
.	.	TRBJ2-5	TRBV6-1	TGTGCCAGCAGTGAAGACAGGGAACAAGAGACCCAGTACTTC	CASSEDREQETQYF